The TCR beta chain described here comes from a study of Ad26.COV2.S vaccination and SARS-CoV-2 variants (dated by TCRdb to the early 2020s). About the study as a whole: Vaccine-arm donors were drawn from COV1001, a multicentre, randomized, double-blind, placebo-controlled phase I-IIa trial of Ad26.COV2.S in healthy adults. Ad26.COV2.S was given intramuscularly at 5x10^10 or 1x10^11 viral particles, as a single shot or as two shots 56 days apart. The TCR-sequenced set comprised about 32 samples: some 20 Ad26.COV2.S vaccine recipients, 5 placebo recipients and 8 SARS-CoV-2 convalescent individuals. Trial participants were randomized into five groups of five, in which low-dose or high-dose Ad26.COV2.S was given once or twice, or placebo was given on both occasions. TCRbeta repertoire sequencing was used to assess the specificity and breadth of SARS-CoV-2-reactive T cell receptors after Ad26.COV2.S vaccination. Investigators remained blinded to trial group allocation during experiments and outcome assessment. Here is what the overall study found, with its caveats: Higher spike-specific TCR breadth was observed in Ad26.COV2.S recipients than in placebo recipients (P = 0.0014). According to the authors, total T cell responses may have been underestimated by the TCR breadth and depth analyses. Substantial breadth of spike-specific CD8+ and CD4+ T cell responses was reported after vaccination. Comparing responses between vaccine doses or regimens was not something the study was powered to do. Comparable non-spike TCR breadth was observed between vaccine and placebo recipients, consistent with only spike being contained in the vaccine.

Its CDR3 holds 12 amino acids, cysteine through phenylalanine. Only the CDR3 part of the read is kept: 36 bases, read in frame from the first base. V lost 6 bases and J lost 7 bases; the stretch between them is 12 bases long. The treatment or condition label, as the study defines it: approximately 18 received Ad26.COV2.S at low or high dose, single or two shots; roughly five received placebo; per-sample allocation not given. Repertoires of vaccine and placebo recipients were sequenced from samples taken on day 63 after the first injection. Between 29 July and 7 August 2020, Cohort 1b enrolled 25 adults aged 18-55 years at one site in Boston, USA. Ad26.COV2.S was a replication-incompetent adenovirus type 26 vector that expressed a prefusion-stabilized SARS-CoV-2 spike protein derived from the original Wuhan strain. On this clone: Which antigen it targets is not known. No base qualities exist here, and no much larger clone lies one base off it.

TCRbeta CDR3 regions were sequenced with the immunoSEQ Assay. After extraction, genomic DNA underwent amplification by bias-controlled multiplex PCR, followed by high-throughput sequencing. Concerning the study's data processing: To quantify the absolute abundance of every unique TCRbeta CDR3 region, sequences were collapsed and filtered. Usable DNA was measured by amplifying reference genes present in all nucleated cells, and TCRbeta template counts were normalized to that usable DNA to estimate T cell fraction. Repertoire TCRs were annotated as SARS-CoV-2-specific by exact matching of V gene, CDR3 amino acid sequence and J gene to a known reactive TCR set. The reference SARS-CoV-2 TCR set was obtained from MIRA and was filtered for enrichment in COVID-19-positive ImmuneCODE repertoires, whereby public or cross-reactive TCRs were removed. Using the MIRA antigens, annotated TCRs were further analysed by specific ORF or by position within an ORF. Breadth was defined as the number of annotated unique rearrangements divided by the total number of unique productive rearrangements, and depth was defined as the summed frequency of the annotated unique rearrangements. TCR breadth was compared between groups using two-sided Wilcoxon rank-sum tests. TCRdb holds this immuneACCESS table with in-frame rearrangements only. Some clones are missing; in checked studies, unresolved V genes explain under half, and the rest has no known cause. That table furnishes V, J and clone size, whereas the DNA furnished D and trimming. A total of around 400,000 clones appear in this sample, roughly four fifths of them only once. Approximately 7% of the sample comes from the top ten.

The sequence was obtained from a person between 18 and 59 years old who received the Ad26.COV2.S COVID-19 vaccine or a placebo. This specimen was peripheral blood, taken in a trial of Ad26.COV2.S vaccine versus placebo. The chain is encoded by TRBV12-3 or TRBV12-4 joined to TRBJ1-1; the D gene is possibly TRBD1, with 6 bases matching. The nucleotides are TGTGCCAGCAGCCTGACAGGAATTGAAGCTTTCTTT. Its protein product is CASSLTGIEAFF.